These T cell receptor beta chains were read from a single sample in a study of T-cell memory formation after mild COVID-19. Each CDR3 protein gets one entry after TCRdb re-called the 5' RACE reads with MiXCR. This table has about 430,000 distinct CDR3 sequences, less than 25% appearing once. The specimen was PBMCs or a T cell subset sorted from them (not recorded which). Source of these receptors: an adult woman who had mild COVID-19 (a few samples of this study predate the infection). Cell type and time point are not known. Both conserved end residues are part of each CDR3. The D gene is left open where the match is weak. Clone size appears in some rows only: once, few, many, or a class for an expanded clone.

D	V	size	J	DNA	CDR3
TRBD1	TRBV27	NA	TRBJ1-3	TGTGCCAGCAGTACCGGACAGGGAGGAAACACCATATATTTT	CASSTGQGGNTIYF
NA	TRBV6-6	NA	TRBJ2-1	TGTGCCAGCAGTTATACATCTTACAATGAGCAGTTCTTC	CASSYTSYNEQFF
NA	TRBV7-8	NA	TRBJ2-7	TGTGCCAGCAGCTTAATCAAGGGGGGGTACGAGCAGTACTTC	CASSLIKGGYEQYF
NA	TRBV7-9	NA	TRBJ2-1	TGTGCCAGCAGCTCCTGGCACAATGAGCAGTTCTTC	CASSSWHNEQFF
NA	TRBV5-4	NA	TRBJ1-2	TGTGCCAGCAGCTGGGGGCAGGGGTTAGGTGGCTACACCTTC	CASSWGQGLGGYTF
NA	TRBV3-1	NA	TRBJ2-7	TGTGCCAGCAGCCAAGTGGACGAGCAGTACTTC	CASSQVDEQYF
TRBD2	TRBV5-6	NA	TRBJ2-3	TGTGCCAGCAGCTTGCGGCGGGGGGTTCGCACAGATACGCAGTATTTT	CASSLRRGVRTDTQYF
NA	TRBV5-1	few	TRBJ2-3	TGCGCCAGCAGAAGGGAGGGGGTAGATACGCAGTATTTT	CASRREGVDTQYF
NA	TRBV20-1	NA	TRBJ2-1	TGCAGTGCTAGCGCCGGGGGTAATGAGCAGTTCTTC	CSASAGGNEQFF
NA	TRBV12-3/TRBV12-4	few	TRBJ1-6	TGTGCCAGCAGTCCGTCGGACGCAGTAGTCACCCTCCACTTT	CASSPSDAVVTLHF
TRBD1	TRBV5-1	few	TRBJ2-5	TGCGCCAGCAGCCCCGGACAGGCGAGACAGACCCAGTACTTC	CASSPGQARQTQYF
TRBD1	TRBV12-3/TRBV12-4	few	TRBJ1-1	TGTGCCAGCAGGTCGACAGGGTGGGGGAACACTGAAGCTTTCTTT	CASRSTGWGNTEAFF
NA	TRBV5-1	few	TRBJ2-7	TGCGCCAGCAGCCCCCGGGACCTGATCCACGAGCAGTACTTC	CASSPRDLIHEQYF
NA	TRBV10-3	NA	TRBJ1-4	TGTGCCATCAGTGAGTCGGGAGGTGCTAATGAAAAACTGTTTTTT	CAISESGGANEKLFF
NA	TRBV12-3/TRBV12-4	few	TRBJ2-1	TGTGCCAGCAGTTTAGTACTTATCGGCAGTAGCTCCTACAATGAGCAGTTCTTC	CASSLVLIGSSSYNEQFF
TRBD1	TRBV30	few	TRBJ2-7	TGTGCCTGTATTGGGACAGGGGGCCGCGATAGCTACGAGCAGTACTTC	CACIGTGGRDSYEQYF
TRBD2	TRBV4-1	NA	TRBJ2-7	TGCGCCAGCAGCCCCGGACTAGCGGGGGGCCCTACCCACGAGCAGTACTTC	CASSPGLAGGPTHEQYF
TRBD1	TRBV5-1	many	TRBJ2-3	TGCGCCAGCACCGCGAGACAGGGGCCAGATACGCAGTATTTT	CASTARQGPDTQYF
NA	TRBV5-1	few	TRBJ1-1	TGCGCCAGCAGCTTGGAAACCATAGACCCCGCGTACACTGAAGCTTTCTTT	CASSLETIDPAYTEAFF
TRBD2	TRBV9	NA	TRBJ2-7	TGTGCCAGCAGCGTAGGGGATAGCGGGGGCTCCTACGAGCAGTACTTC	CASSVGDSGGSYEQYF
NA	TRBV6-1	few	TRBJ1-2	TGTGCCAGCAGTGGGACGAGGAACGGGTTCGGCTACACCTTC	CASSGTRNGFGYTF
TRBD1	TRBV4-3	few	TRBJ2-5	TGCGCCAGCAGCCAAGGGACAGGCCTTCAAGAGACCCAGTACTTC	CASSQGTGLQETQYF
NA	TRBV2	NA	TRBJ1-6	TGTGCCAGCAATGAAAGAAAGAGTAATTCACCCCTCCACTTT	CASNERKSNSPLHF